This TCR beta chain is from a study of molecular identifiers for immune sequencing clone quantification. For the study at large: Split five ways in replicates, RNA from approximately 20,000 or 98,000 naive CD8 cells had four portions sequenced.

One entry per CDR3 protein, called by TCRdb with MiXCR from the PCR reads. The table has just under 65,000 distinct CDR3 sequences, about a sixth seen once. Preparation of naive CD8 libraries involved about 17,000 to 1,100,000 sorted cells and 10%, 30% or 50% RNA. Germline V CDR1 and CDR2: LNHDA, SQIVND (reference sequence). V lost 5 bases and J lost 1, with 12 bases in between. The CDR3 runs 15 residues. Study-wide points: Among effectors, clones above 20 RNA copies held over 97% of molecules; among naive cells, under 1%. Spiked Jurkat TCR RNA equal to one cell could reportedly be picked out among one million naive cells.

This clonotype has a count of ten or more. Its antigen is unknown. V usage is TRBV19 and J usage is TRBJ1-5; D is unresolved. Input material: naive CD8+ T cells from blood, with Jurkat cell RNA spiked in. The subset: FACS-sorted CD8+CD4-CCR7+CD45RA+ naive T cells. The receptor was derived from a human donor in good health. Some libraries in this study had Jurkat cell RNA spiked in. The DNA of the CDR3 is TGTGCCAGTAGTCCGGAGGGTAACAGCAATCAGCCCCAGCATTTT. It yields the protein CASSPEGNSNQPQHF.